This T cell receptor (beta chain) was sequenced during a study of blood T cell repertoires in COVID-19. Study-wide background: Donors in the United States, Italy and Spain gave samples during acute or convalescent COVID-19.

Produced via immunoSEQ multiplex PCR; TCRdb's table is partial and in-frame only. The table includes 240,000 or so clones, approximately 78% detected once. V was clipped by 6 bases and J by 4 bases, with 13 bases between them. There are 14 residues in the CDR3. The germline CDR1 and CDR2 sequences are SGHAT and FQNNGV. The sequenced sample consisted of peripheral blood. The receptor was derived from a woman in her fifties or sixties with active or convalescent COVID-19. The genes are TRBV11-2 and TRBJ1-3; a possible D gene is TRBD1 (5 bases). This chain's CDR3 is CASRTPGSGNTIYF. The CDR3 bases are TGTGCCAGCAGAACCCCAGGGTCCGGAAACACCATATATTTT.